The 2 T cell receptor beta chains listed next were all sequenced from one sample in a study of OX40 agonist ivuxolimab in advanced cancers. Clones were read by immunoSEQ multiplex PCR, and TCRdb kept only the in-frame ones, dropping some. The table has roughly 70,000 clones, approximately 78% seen once. Material: CD4+ or CD8+ T cells sorted from blood, obtained in a trial of the OX40 agonist ivuxolimab. Receptors originate from an adult with an advanced solid tumor such as melanoma, head and neck, liver or kidney cancer.

This chain links TRBV5-1 with TRBJ2-1; 7 bases line up with TRBD1. After removal of 4 bases from V and 0 bases from J, the junction contained 4 bases not matched to a gene. Germline lookup yields CDR1 SGHRS and CDR2 YFSETQ. The CDR3 runs to 15 residues. CDR3 DNA: TGCGCCAGCAGCAGGGACAGCGGCTCCTACAATGAGCAGTTCTTC. This sequence encodes CASSRDSGSYNEQFF.

The V and J genes are TRBV2 and TRBJ2-5; the D gene is possibly TRBD1 (6 bases). With 6 bases removed from V and 1 base from J, the gap between germline ends came to 12 bases. There are 14 residues in the CDR3. Germline V gene sequence: CDR1 SNHLY, CDR2 FYNNEI. Here the CDR3 DNA reads TGTGCCAGCAGGAAGAGGGACATCCAAGAGACCCAGTACTTC. Translating it yields CASRKRDIQETQYF.